The T cell receptor (beta chain) described here comes from a study of T cells in Graves' hyperthyroidism and ophthalmopathy. Regions amplified from RNA transcripts were the TCR beta CDR3 regions. A first-round RT-PCR of the TCR CDR3 used the HTBI primer set. TCRdb re-analysed the multiplex PCR reads in MiXCR, keeping a single row per CDR3 protein. The table lists under 250,000 distinct CDR3 sequences, more than 20% of them singletons. CDR1 is LNHDA, CDR2 SQIVND, per germline (reference sequence). The CDR3 totals 15 residues. V was shortened by 0 bases and J by 3 bases, with 12 bases between the two germline ends.

V and J are TRBV19 and TRBJ2-7; D could derive from TRBD1 or TRBD2 (5 bases each). Sequenced material: blood. This receptor was identified in a middle-aged woman with Graves' ophthalmopathy. CDR3 in DNA: TGTGCCAGTAGTATAGAAGGGACCGTCGGCTACGAGCAGTACTTC. This sequence encodes CASSIEGTVGYEQYF.